This T cell receptor (beta chain) was recorded in a study of T-cell memory formation after mild COVID-19. General study results and limits: From day 15 to 85, contracting clones were balanced between CD4 and CD8, whereas later expanders leaned toward CD4+. Some responding clones appeared in pre-infection memory, suggesting cross-reactive memory joined. Second-wave clones with a day 37 peak had unconfirmed SARS-CoV-2 specificity. Mainly CM and EM harbored the contracting CD4+ clones; mainly EMRA harbored the CD8+ ones.

TCRdb re-called the 5' RACE reads with MiXCR, one entry per CDR3 protein. This table holds under 350,000 distinct CDR3 sequences, roughly 16% found once. Turning to this clonotype: Its antigen is undetermined.

The material sequenced was PBMCs or a T cell subset sorted from them (not recorded which). The receptor was isolated from a young man who had mild COVID-19 (a few samples of this study predate the infection). Cell type and time point are not known.

As DNA, the CDR3 is TGTGCCACCAGCTTCGCCCCCCTCGGAGCGGGGGGAGGAAATGAGCAGTTCTTC. The encoded protein is CATSFAPLGAGGGNEQFF. The V and J genes are TRBV15 and TRBJ2-1; 9 bases line up with TRBD2. After removal of 5 bases from V and 7 bases from J, the junction contained 18 bases not matched to a gene. There are 18 residues in the CDR3. The V gene's germline CDR1 is LNHNV and CDR2 YYDKDF (reference sequence). The full variable domain, in which reference TRBV15 and TRBJ2-1 provide the parts outside the CDR3, is DAMVIQNPRYQVTQFGKPVTLSCSQTLNHNVMYWYQQKSSQAPKLLFHYYDKDFNNEADTPDNFQSRRPNTSFCFLDIRSPGLGDTAMYLCATSFAPLGAGGGNEQFFGPGTRLTVL.